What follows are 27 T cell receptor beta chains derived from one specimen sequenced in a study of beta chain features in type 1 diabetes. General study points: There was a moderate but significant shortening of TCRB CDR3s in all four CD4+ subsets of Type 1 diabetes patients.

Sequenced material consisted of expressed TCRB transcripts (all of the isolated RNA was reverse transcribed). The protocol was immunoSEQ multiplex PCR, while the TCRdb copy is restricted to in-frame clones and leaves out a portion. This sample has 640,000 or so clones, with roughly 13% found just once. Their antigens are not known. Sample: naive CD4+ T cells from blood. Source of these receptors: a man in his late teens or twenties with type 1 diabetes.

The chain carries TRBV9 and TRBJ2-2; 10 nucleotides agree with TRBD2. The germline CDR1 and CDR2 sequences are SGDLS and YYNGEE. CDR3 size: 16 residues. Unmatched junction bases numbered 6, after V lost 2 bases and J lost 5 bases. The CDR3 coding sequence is TGTGCCAGCAGCGTTAGCGGGGGGATTCTTACCGGGGAGCTGTTTTTT. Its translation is CASSVSGGILTGELFF.

CDR3 residues: CASSSIIGGELFF. DNA for the CDR3: TGCGCCAGCAGCTCCATCATAGGGGGGGAGCTGTTTTTT. V is TRBV5-1 and J is TRBJ2-2; D remains unclear. CDR1 and CDR2 (germline): SGHRS, YFSETQ. With 3 bases removed from V and 8 bases from J, the gap between germline ends came to 11 bases. The CDR3 contains 13 residues.

The CDR3 coding sequence is TGTGCCAGTAGGTTCACAGGGGGCGATCAGCCCCAGCATTTT. Protein sequence: CASRFTGGDQPQHF. This sequence joins TRBV19 and TRBJ1-5, with 9 bases matching TRBD1. The CDR3 is made up of 14 amino acids. Per the germline V gene, CDR1 is LNHDA and CDR2 is SQIVND (reference sequence). Germline trimming cut 6 bases from V and 5 bases from J; bases unmatched to any gene: 5.

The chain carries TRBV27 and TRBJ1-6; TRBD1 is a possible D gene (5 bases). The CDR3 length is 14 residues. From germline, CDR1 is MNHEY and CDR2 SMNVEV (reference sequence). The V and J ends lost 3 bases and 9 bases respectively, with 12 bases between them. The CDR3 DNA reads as TGTGCCAGCAGTTTCGGACAAGGGGTTTCACCCCTCCACTTT. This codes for CASSFGQGVSPLHF.

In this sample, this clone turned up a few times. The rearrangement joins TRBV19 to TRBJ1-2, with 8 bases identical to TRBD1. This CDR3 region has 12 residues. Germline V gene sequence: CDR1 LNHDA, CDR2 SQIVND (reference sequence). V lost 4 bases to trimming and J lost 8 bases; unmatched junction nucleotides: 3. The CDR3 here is CASSNDRGGYTF. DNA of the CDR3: TGTGCCAGTAGTAACGACAGGGGCGGCTACACCTTC.

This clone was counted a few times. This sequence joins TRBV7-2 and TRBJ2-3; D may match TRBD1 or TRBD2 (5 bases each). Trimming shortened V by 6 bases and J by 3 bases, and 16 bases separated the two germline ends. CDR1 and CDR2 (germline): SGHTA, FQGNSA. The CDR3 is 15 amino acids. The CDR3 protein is CASSRPGRRTDTQYF. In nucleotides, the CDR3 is TGTGCCAGCAGTAGACCGGGACGTAGAACAGATACGCAGTATTTT. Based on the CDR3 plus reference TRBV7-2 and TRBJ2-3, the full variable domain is GAGVSQSPSNKVTEKGKDVELRCDPISGHTALYWYRQSLGQGLEFLIYFQGNSAPDKSGLPSDRFSAERTGGSVSTLTIQRTQQEDSAVYLCASSRPGRRTDTQYFGPGTRLTVL.

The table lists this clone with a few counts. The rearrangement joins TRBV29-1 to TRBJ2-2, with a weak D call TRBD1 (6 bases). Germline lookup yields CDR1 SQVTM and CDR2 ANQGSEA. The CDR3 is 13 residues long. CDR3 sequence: CTTSTGQTGELFF. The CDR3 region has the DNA TGCACCACCTCAACAGGGCAAACCGGGGAGCTGTTTTTT.

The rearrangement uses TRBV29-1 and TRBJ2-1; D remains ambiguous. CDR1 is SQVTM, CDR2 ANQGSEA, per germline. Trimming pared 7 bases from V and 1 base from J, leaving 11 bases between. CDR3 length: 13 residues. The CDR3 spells CSASPGSYNEQFF. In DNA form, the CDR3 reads TGCAGCGCCTCCCCTGGGTCCTACAATGAGCAGTTCTTC.

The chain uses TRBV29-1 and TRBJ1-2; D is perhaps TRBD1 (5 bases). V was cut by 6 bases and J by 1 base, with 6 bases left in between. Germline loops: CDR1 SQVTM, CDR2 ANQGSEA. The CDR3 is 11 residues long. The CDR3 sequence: CSVDSNYGYTF. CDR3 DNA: TGCAGCGTAGACAGTAACTATGGCTACACCTTC.

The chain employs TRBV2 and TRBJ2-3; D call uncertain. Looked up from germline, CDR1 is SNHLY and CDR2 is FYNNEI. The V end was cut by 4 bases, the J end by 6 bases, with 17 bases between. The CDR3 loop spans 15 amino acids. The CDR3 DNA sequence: TGTGCCAGCAGTGGTCTAGTTTCCCCAGCTGATACGCAGTATTTT. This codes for CASSGLVSPADTQYF. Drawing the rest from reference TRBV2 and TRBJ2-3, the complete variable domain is EPEVTQTPSHQVTQMGQEVILRCVPISNHLYFYWYRQILGQKVEFLVSFYNNEISEKSEIFDDQFSVERPDGSNFTLKIRSTKLEDSAMYFCASSGLVSPADTQYFGPGTRLTVL.

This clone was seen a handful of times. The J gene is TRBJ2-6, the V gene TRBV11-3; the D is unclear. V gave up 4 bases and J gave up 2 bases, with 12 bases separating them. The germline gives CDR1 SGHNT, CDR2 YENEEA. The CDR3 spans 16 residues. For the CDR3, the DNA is TGTGCCAGCAGCTCCACAGTGGACGCTGGGGCCAACGTCCTGACTTTC. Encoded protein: CASSSTVDAGANVLTF.

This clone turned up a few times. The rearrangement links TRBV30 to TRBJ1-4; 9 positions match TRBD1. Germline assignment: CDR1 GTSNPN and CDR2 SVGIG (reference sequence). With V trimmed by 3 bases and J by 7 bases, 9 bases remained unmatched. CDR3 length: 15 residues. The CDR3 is CAWRGTDRGREKLFF. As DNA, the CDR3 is TGTGCCTGGAGGGGGACGGACAGGGGACGTGAAAAACTGTTTTTT.

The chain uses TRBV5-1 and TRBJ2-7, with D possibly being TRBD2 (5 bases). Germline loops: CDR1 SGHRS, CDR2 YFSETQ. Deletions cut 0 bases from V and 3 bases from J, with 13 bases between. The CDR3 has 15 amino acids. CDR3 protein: CASSLELDSVYEQYF. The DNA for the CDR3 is TGCGCCAGCAGCTTGGAACTAGATAGTGTCTACGAGCAGTACTTC. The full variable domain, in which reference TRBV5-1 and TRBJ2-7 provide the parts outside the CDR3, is KAGVTQTPRYLIKTRGQQVTLSCSPISGHRSVSWYQQTPGQGLQFLFEYFSETQRNKGNFPGRFSGRQFSNSRSEMNVSTLELGDSALYLCASSLELDSVYEQYFGPGTRLTVT.

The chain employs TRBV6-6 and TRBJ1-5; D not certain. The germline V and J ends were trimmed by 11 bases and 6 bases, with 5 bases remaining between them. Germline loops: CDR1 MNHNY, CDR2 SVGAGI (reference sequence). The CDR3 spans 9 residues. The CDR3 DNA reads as TGTGCCCACGGTCAGCCCCAGCATTTT. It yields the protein CAHGQPQHF.

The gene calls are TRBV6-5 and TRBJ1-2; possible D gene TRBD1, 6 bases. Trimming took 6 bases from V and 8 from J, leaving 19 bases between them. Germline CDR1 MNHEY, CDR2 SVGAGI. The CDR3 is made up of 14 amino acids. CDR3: CASSPTRGAKGYTF. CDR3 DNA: TGTGCCAGCAGCCCCACTCGGGGGGCAAAAGGCTACACCTTC.

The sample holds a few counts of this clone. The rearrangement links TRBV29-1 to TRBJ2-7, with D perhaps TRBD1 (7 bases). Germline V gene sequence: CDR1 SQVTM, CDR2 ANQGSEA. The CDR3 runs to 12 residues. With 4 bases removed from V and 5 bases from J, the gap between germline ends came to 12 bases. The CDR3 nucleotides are TGCAGCGTTGGACAGGGAGGCAACGAGCAGTACTTC. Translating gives CSVGQGGNEQYF.

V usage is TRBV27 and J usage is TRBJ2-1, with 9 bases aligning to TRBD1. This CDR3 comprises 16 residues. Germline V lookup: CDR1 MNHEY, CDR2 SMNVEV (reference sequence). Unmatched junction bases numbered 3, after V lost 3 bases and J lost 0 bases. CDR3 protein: CASSLQTGGSYNEQFF. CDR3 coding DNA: TGTGCCAGCAGTTTGCAGACAGGGGGCTCCTACAATGAGCAGTTCTTC.

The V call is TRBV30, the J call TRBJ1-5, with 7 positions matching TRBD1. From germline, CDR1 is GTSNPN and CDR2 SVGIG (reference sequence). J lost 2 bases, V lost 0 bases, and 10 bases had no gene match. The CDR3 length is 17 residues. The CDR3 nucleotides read TGTGCCTGGAGTGTACTAGGAGGGGGCAACGGCAATCAGCCCCAGCATTTT. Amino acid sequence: CAWSVLGGGNGNQPQHF. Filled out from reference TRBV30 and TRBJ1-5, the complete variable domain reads SQTIHQWPATLVQPVGSPLSLECTVEGTSNPNLYWYRQAAGRGLQLLFYSVGIGQISSEVPQNLSASRPQDRQFILSSKKLLLSDSGFYLCAWSVLGGGNGNQPQHFGDGTRLSIL.

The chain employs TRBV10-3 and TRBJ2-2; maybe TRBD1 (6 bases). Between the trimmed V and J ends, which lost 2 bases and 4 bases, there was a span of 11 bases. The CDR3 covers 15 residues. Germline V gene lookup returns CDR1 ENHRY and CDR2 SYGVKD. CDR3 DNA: TGTGCCATCAGTGAGGGGGGCAGGGCCACCGGGGAGCTGTTTTTT. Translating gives CAISEGGRATGELFF.

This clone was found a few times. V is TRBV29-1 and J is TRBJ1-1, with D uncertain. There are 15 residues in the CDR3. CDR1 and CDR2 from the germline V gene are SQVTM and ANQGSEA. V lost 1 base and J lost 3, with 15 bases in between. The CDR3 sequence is CSVEGDPRPYTEAFF. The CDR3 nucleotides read TGCAGCGTTGAAGGCGACCCTAGACCGTACACTGAAGCTTTCTTT. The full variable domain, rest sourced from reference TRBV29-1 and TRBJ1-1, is SAVISQKPSRDICQRGTSLTIQCQVDSQVTMMFWYRQQPGQSLTLIATANQGSEATYESGFVIDKFPISRPNLTFSTLTVSNMSPEDSSIYLCSVEGDPRPYTEAFFGQGTRLTVV.

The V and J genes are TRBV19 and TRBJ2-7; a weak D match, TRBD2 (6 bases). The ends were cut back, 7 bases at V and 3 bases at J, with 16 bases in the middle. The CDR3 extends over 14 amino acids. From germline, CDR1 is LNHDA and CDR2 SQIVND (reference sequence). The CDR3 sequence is CASKTGLGNYEQYF. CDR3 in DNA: TGTGCCAGTAAGACGGGACTCGGGAACTACGAGCAGTACTTC.

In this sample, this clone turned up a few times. In DNA form, the CDR3 reads TGCGCCAGCAGCCAAGAAGAAGGGTTTGGCTACACCTTC. Translating gives CASSQEEGFGYTF. The chain links TRBV4-1 to TRBJ1-2, with D unclear. Trimming removed 0 bases from V and 7 bases from J, with 9 bases in between. This CDR3 comprises 13 residues. The germline gives CDR1 MGHRA, CDR2 YSYEKL.

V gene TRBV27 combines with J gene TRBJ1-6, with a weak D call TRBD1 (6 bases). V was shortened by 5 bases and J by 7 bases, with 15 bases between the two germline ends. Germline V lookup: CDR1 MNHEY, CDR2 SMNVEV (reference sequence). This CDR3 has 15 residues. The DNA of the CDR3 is TGTGCCAGCAGTACTCAAACAGGGAGGAATTCACCCCTCCACTTT. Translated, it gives CASSTQTGRNSPLHF.

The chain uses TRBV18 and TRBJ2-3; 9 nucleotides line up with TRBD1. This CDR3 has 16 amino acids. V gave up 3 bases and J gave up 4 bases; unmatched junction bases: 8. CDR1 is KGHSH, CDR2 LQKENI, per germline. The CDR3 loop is CASSPPGQGRSDTQYF. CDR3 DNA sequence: TGTGCCAGCTCACCCCCGGGACAGGGACGGTCAGATACGCAGTATTTT.

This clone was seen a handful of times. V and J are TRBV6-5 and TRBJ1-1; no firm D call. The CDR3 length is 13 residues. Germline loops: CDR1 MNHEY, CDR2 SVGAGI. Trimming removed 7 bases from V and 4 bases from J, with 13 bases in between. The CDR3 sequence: CASTSGSGTEAFF. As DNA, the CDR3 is TGTGCCAGCACCTCCGGGAGTGGCACTGAAGCTTTCTTT.

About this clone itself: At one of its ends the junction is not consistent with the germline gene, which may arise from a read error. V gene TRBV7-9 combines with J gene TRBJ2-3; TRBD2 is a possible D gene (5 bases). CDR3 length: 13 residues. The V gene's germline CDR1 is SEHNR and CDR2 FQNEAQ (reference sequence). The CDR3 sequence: CASSSLGGSPSDF. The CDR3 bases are TGTGCCAGCAGCTCACTAGGCGGGTCCCCGAGTGATTTT.

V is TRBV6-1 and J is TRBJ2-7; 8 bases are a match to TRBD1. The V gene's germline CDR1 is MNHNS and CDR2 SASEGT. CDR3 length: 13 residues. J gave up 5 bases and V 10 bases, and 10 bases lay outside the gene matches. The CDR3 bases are TGTGCCACCTCTTGGACAGGGAGGAACGAGCAGTACTTC. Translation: CATSWTGRNEQYF.